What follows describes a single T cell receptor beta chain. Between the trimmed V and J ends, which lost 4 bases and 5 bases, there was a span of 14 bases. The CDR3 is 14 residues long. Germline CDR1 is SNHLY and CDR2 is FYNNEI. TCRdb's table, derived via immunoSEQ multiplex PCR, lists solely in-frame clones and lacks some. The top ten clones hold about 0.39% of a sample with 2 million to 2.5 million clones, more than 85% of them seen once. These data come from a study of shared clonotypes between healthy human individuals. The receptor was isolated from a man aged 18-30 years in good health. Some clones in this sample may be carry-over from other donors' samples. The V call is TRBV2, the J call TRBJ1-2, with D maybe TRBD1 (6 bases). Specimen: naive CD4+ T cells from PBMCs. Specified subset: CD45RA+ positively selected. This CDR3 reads CASSAPGVWYGYTF. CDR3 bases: TGTGCCAGCAGTGCCCCAGGGGTGTGGTATGGCTACACCTTC.